The 10 T cell receptor beta chains reported below all come from one sample, sequenced in a study of glioma-infiltrating T cells (dated by TCRdb to between 2015 and 2016). Sequencing relied on an Illumina MiSeq. TCR alpha and beta CDR3 regions were amplified with the iRepertoire nested amplicon-rescue multiplex PCR (arm-PCR) platform from RNA. TCRdb reworked the public reads: Q25 trimming with fastp, MiXCR clone assembly, productive beta chains retained. All rows with the same CDR3 protein become a single entry with the most common DNA and genes. This sample has under 150,000 distinct CDR3 sequences in its table, and 24% of those were observed once. Around a quarter of the sample is in the top ten clones. Sequencing input: glioma tissue, nonneoplastic brain tissue, or PBMCs (not recorded which). The receptor set was obtained from a human donor with low-grade glioma or glioblastoma, undergoing nonglioma brain surgery, or in good health (not recorded which).

This clonotype was recorded many times. V is TRBV27 and J is TRBJ1-4, with D unresolved. The CDR3 has 16 amino acids. The V gene's germline CDR1 is MNHEY and CDR2 SMNVEV (reference sequence). Trimming pared 0 bases from V and 5 bases from J, leaving 13 bases between. Here the CDR3 DNA reads TGTGCCAGCAGTTTATCCCCCGCGTTCCCGAATGAAAAACTGTTTTTT. Translation: CASSLSPAFPNEKLFF. The full variable domain, in which reference TRBV27 and TRBJ1-4 provide the parts outside the CDR3, is EAQVTQNPRYLITVTGKKLTVTCSQNMNHEYMSWYRQDPGLGLRQIYYSMNVEVTDKGDVPEGYKVSRKEKRNFPLILESPSPNQTSLYFCASSLSPAFPNEKLFFGSGTQLSVL.

This clonotype has just a few counts. V gene TRBV4-1 combines with J gene TRBJ2-6, with 7 bases aligning to TRBD1. The CDR3 has 18 residues. Germline CDR1 and CDR2: MGHRA and YSYEKL. The ends lost 4 bases at V and 0 bases at J; junction bases unmatched: 9. CDR3 sequence (DNA): TGCGCCAGCAGCCTGACAGGGTTTGGGAACTCTGGGGCCAACGTCCTGACTTTC. Translating gives CASSLTGFGNSGANVLTF.

This sequence joins TRBV5-4 and TRBJ1-2, with D uncertain. The germline CDR1 and CDR2 sequences are SGHNT and YYREEE (reference sequence). The CDR3 runs to 17 residues. V was pared by 3 bases and J by 8 bases, with 26 bases between. The CDR3 bases are TGTGCCAGCAGCTCCGGACGGGTTGATTACGCACATCGGGGCTACACCTTC. This translates into CASSSGRVDYAHRGYTF.

The gene calls are TRBV3-1 and TRBJ2-5; D possibly matches TRBD1 or TRBD2 (6 bases each). The CDR3 consists of 14 residues. The V gene lost 2 bases and the J gene lost 5 bases, with 12 bases spanning the gap. The V gene's germline CDR1 is LGHDT and CDR2 YNNKEL (reference sequence). The CDR3 sequence is CASSQKGEAETQYF. CDR3 DNA: TGTGCCAGCAGCCAAAAGGGGGAGGCGGAGACCCAGTACTTC.

The chain is built from TRBV11-2 and TRBJ2-2; D is unresolved. Germline CDR1 and CDR2: SGHAT and FQNNGV. The V and J ends lost 6 bases and 5 bases respectively, with 13 bases between them. The length of the CDR3 is 14 residues. CDR3 sequence reads: CASRRSGSTGELFF. CDR3 nucleotides: TGTGCCAGCAGAAGATCGGGCTCTACCGGGGAGCTGTTTTTT.

This clonotype was seen only a few times. The J gene is TRBJ1-2, the V gene TRBV7-3; D not certain. CDR3 length: 14 amino acids. In germline, CDR1 is SGHTA, CDR2 FQGTGA. Trimming stripped 5 bases from V and 8 bases from J, with 18 bases between. The CDR3 coding sequence is TGTGCCAGCAGCCATCTTGCGGGCCCCTCCGGCTACACCTTC. Encoded protein: CASSHLAGPSGYTF. Using reference TRBV7-3 and TRBJ1-2 for the parts outside the CDR3, the full variable domain is GAGVSQTPSNKVTEKGKYVELRCDPISGHTALYWYRQSLGQGPEFLIYFQGTGAADDSGLPNDRFFAVRPEGSVSTLKIQRTERGDSAVYLCASSHLAGPSGYTFGSGTRLTVV.

The V gene is TRBV28, the J gene TRBJ1-3; the D gene is possibly TRBD1 (5 bases). Per the germline V gene, CDR1 is MDHEN and CDR2 is SYDVKM. This CDR3 spans 16 amino acids. V was pared by 3 bases and J by 2 bases, with 14 bases between. The DNA for the CDR3 is TGTGCCAGCAGTTTGGCAGCAGGGAGCGCTGGAAACACCATATATTTT. Translated: CASSLAAGSAGNTIYF.

This clonotype turned up a few times. The chain joins TRBV27 to TRBJ1-2; maybe TRBD1 (6 bases). There are 15 residues in the CDR3. The V gene's germline CDR1 is MNHEY and CDR2 SMNVEV (reference sequence). V shed 5 bases and J shed 7 bases, with 20 bases lying between them. CDR3 sequence (DNA): TGTGCCAGCAGTGCCCGAGGGGGGGCGCGTCCTGGCTACACCTTC. Its translation: CASSARGGARPGYTF.

The chain is built from TRBV3-1 and TRBJ2-3; possible D gene TRBD2, 5 bases. Germline V CDR1 and CDR2: LGHDT, YNNKEL (reference sequence). The CDR3 spans 11 residues. Trimming took off 8 bases at V and 5 bases at J, with 8 bases between the two ends. CDR3 residues: CASRGRDTQYF. CDR3 bases: TGTGCCAGCCGGGGTCGAGATACGCAGTATTTT.

With regard to this clonotype: Given the absence of the conserved phenylalanine or tryptophan at the CDR3 end, a read error is likely. The chain is built from TRBV2 and TRBJ2-5, with D possibly TRBD2 on 6 matching bases. Germline V CDR1 and CDR2: SNHLY, FYNNEI. The CDR3 contains 13 residues. V was trimmed by 7 bases and J by 4 bases, leaving 13 bases between them. CDR3 DNA sequence: TGTGCCAGCAACTCGTTGGAGGGAGAGACCCAGTACTCC. This encodes CASNSLEGETQYS.